This entry features one T cell receptor beta chain sequence. Its antigen is not identified. This sample is part of a study of blood T cells in healthy people across ages. Study-level results: Diversity estimates drawn from one million T cells were deemed underestimates. The fall in TCR beta diversity per million T cells was roughly linear with age. Versus aged donors, long-lived donors had higher diversity and more naive CD4+ cells.

V shed 6 bases, J shed 2 bases, and the junction held 12 bases outside the gene matches. The CDR3 extends over 16 amino acids. CDR1 is MNHNY, CDR2 SVGAGI, per germline (reference sequence). A second roughly 6 to 11 cycle PCR used barcoded and J-beta primers. There were at least 3 million CDR3-containing paired-end reads obtained from each sample. TCRdb processed the 5' RACE reads anew with MiXCR; each CDR3 protein has one entry. This sample has hundreds of thousands of distinct CDR3 sequences; 35% to 40% occur once, and the top ten carry 13%. Material: blood. The receptor was derived from a man younger than 35 in good health. The chain couples TRBV6-6 to TRBJ2-7; 8 nucleotides match TRBD2. CDR3 region: CASSPRSGGLAYEQYF. The CDR3 coding sequence is TGTGCCAGCAGCCCCAGGAGCGGGGGACTTGCCTACGAGCAGTACTTC.